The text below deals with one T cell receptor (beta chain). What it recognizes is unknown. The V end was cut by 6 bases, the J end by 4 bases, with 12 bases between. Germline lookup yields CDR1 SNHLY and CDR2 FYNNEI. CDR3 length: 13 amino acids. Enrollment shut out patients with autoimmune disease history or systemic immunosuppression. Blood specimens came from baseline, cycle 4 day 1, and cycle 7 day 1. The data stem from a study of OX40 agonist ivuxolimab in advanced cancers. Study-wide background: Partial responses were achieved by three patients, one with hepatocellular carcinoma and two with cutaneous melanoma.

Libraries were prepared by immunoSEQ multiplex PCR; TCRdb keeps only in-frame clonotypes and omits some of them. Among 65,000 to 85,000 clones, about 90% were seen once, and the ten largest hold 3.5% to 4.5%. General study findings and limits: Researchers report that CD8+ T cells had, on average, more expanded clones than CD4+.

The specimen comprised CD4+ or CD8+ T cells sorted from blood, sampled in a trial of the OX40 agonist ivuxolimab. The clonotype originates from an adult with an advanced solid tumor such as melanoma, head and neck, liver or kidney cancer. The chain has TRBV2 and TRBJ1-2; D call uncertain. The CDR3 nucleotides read TGTGCCAGCAGACTTAACACGGGCTATGGCTACACCTTC. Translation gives CASRLNTGYGYTF.